This TCR beta chain was identified during a study of cytomegalovirus exposure and HLA in healthy donors. General observations from the study: Reportedly, TCR beta sequences accurately predicted HLA-A and HLA-B alleles in most subjects.

Between the trimmed V and J ends, which lost 5 bases and 1 base, there was a span of 14 bases. Germline V gene lookup returns CDR1 SGHNT and CDR2 YENEEA. The CDR3 spans 15 residues. Primers for the PCR totalled 60 Vbeta and 13 Jbeta. Assay: immunoSEQ multiplex PCR; the TCRdb copy retains only in-frame clones and omits some. The sample includes about 130,000 clones, roughly 79% seen only once; the top ten take about 0.71%. In regard to this clone: Its antigen is not known.

Material for sequencing was PBMCs. The receptor was derived from a man younger than 35 in good health and CMV-seronegative. The chain links TRBV11-3 to TRBJ2-5; D tentatively reads TRBD1 or TRBD2 (7 bases each). As DNA, the CDR3 is TGTGCCAGCAGCGTAGGGGGGGACAGCCAAGAGACCCAGTACTTC. This sequence encodes CASSVGGDSQETQYF.